Below, 18 T cell receptor beta chains from the same sample are listed, as sequenced in a study of T cell repertoires in cytomegalovirus infection. In TCRdb, the reads were re-called with MiXCR into one record per CDR3 protein. The sample has 140,000 to 150,000 distinct CDR3 sequences, about 31% seen once; the top ten hold around 50%. No antigens are known for them. The source was CD8+ T cells from cultured PBMCs, collected from culture after CMV antigen stimulation. These receptors all come from a human donor in good health (CMV status not recorded). Some clones in this sample may be carry-over from other donors' samples.

This sequence joins TRBV12-3 or TRBV12-4 and TRBJ2-7, with a possible D match to TRBD1 (7 bases). There are 14 residues in the CDR3. The ends were cut back, 5 bases at V and 5 bases at J, with 16 bases in the middle. DNA of the CDR3: TGTGCCAGCAGTCTTACGGGACAGCGGGACGAGCAGTACTTC. It specifies CASSLTGQRDEQYF.

The chain employs TRBV5-6 and TRBJ2-5; the match to TRBD1 covers 10 bases. Germline CDR1 and CDR2: SGHDT and YYEEEE. CDR3 length: 15 amino acids. V lost 4 bases to trimming and J lost 2 bases; unmatched junction nucleotides: 5. CDR3: CASSLDRGMQETQYF. CDR3 in DNA: TGTGCCAGCAGCCTGGACAGGGGGATGCAAGAGACCCAGTACTTC.

This chain joins TRBV12-3 or TRBV12-4 and TRBJ2-7; tentative D call: TRBD2 (6 bases). The V end was cut by 6 bases, the J end by 4 bases, with 16 bases between. The CDR3 totals 14 residues. The CDR3 region has the DNA TGTGCCAGCAGCACCGCCGGAGGGTTGTACGAGCAGTACTTC. This codes for CASSTAGGLYEQYF.

The chain is built from TRBV29-1 and TRBJ2-7; 7 nucleotides line up with TRBD1. Germline-derived CDR1 and CDR2 are SQVTM and ANQGSEA. The CDR3 is 15 residues long. J lost 3 bases, V lost 4 bases, and 12 bases had no gene match. The CDR3 sequence is CSVGPAGGWSYEQYF. DNA for the CDR3: TGCAGCGTTGGACCCGCAGGGGGTTGGAGCTACGAGCAGTACTTC.

This clonotype has only a few counts. The chain links TRBV28 to TRBJ1-1, with 9 bases aligning to TRBD1. There are 13 residues in the CDR3. CDR1 and CDR2 (germline): MDHEN, SYDVKM. The V gene end was trimmed by 5 bases and the J gene end by 7 bases; junction bases not matched to a gene: 5. The CDR3 DNA follows: TGTGCCAGCAGTCCAGGACAGGGGTATGAAGCTTTCTTT. This codes for CASSPGQGYEAFF. The full variable domain, completed using reference TRBV28 and TRBJ1-1, is DVKVTQSSRYLVKRTGEKVFLECVQDMDHENMFWYRQDPGLGLRLIYFSYDVKMKEKGDIPEGYSVSREKKERFSLILESASTNQTSMYLCASSPGQGYEAFFGQGTRLTVV.

The chain is built from TRBV15 and TRBJ1-4; unclear D gene. Trimming cost V 0 bases and J 0 bases, with 14 bases left between them. The germline V gene has CDR1 LNHNV and CDR2 YYDKDF (reference sequence). CDR3 length: 18 residues. Here the CDR3 reads CATSRDPGTVATNEKLFF. In DNA, the CDR3 is TGTGCCACCAGCAGAGATCCCGGAACGGTCGCAACTAATGAAAAACTGTTTTTT.

In this sample, this clonotype turned up many times. The chain joins TRBV13 to TRBJ2-3; D is possibly TRBD2 (8 bases). Germline loops: CDR1 PRHDT, CDR2 FYEKMQ (reference sequence). The V end was cut by 5 bases, the J end by 0 bases, with 24 bases between. The CDR3 loop spans 19 amino acids. The CDR3: CASSVTGTRGPLSTDTQYF. In nucleotides, the CDR3 is TGTGCCAGCAGCGTCACCGGGACTAGGGGGCCCCTCAGCACAGATACGCAGTATTTT. Together with reference TRBV13 and TRBJ2-3, the CDR3 gives the full variable domain: AAGVIQSPRHLIKEKRETATLKCYPIPRHDTVYWYQQGPGQDPQFLISFYEKMQSDKGSIPDRFSAQQFSDYHSELNMSSLELGDSALYFCASSVTGTRGPLSTDTQYFGPGTRLTVL.

In its sample, this clonotype was seen many times. The chain links TRBV7-6 to TRBJ2-5, with D possibly TRBD2 on 7 matching bases. The CDR3 is 14 residues long. Trimming left V 0 bases short and J 5 bases short, with 10 bases between. Per germline, CDR1 SGHVS and CDR2 FNYEAQ. CDR3 bases: TGTGCCAGCAGCTTAGCCCCGGGGGGCGAGACCCAGTACTTC. Amino acid sequence: CASSLAPGGETQYF. The complete variable domain, with remaining parts taken from reference TRBV7-6 and TRBJ2-5, reads GAGVSQSPRYKVTKRGQDVALRCDPISGHVSLYWYRQALGQGPEFLTYFNYEAQQDKSGLPNDRFSAERPEGSISTLTIQRTEQRDSAMYRCASSLAPGGETQYFGPGTRLLVL.

V gene TRBV12-3 or TRBV12-4 combines with J gene TRBJ1-5; D uncertain. The CDR3 has 14 amino acids. V was shortened by 1 base and J by 1 base, with 5 bases between the two germline ends. CDR3 residues: CASSLGWSNQPQHF. Written as DNA, the CDR3 is TGTGCCAGCAGTTTAGGTTGGAGCAATCAGCCCCAGCATTTT.

This clonotype was detected ten times or more. The chain joins TRBV7-2 to TRBJ2-1; perhaps TRBD2 as D (5 bases). The CDR3 consists of 12 residues. CDR1 and CDR2 from the germline V gene are SGHTA and FQGNSA. The germline V and J ends were trimmed by 5 bases and 7 bases, with 9 bases remaining between them. Written as DNA, the CDR3 is TGTGCCAGCAGCACGGGGTGGAATGAGCAGTTCTTC. Translating gives CASSTGWNEQFF.

This chain joins TRBV28 and TRBJ1-1; maybe TRBD1 (6 bases). The ends were cut back, 4 bases at V and 3 bases at J, with 15 bases in the middle. CDR3 length equals 15 residues. Germline lookup yields CDR1 MDHEN and CDR2 SYDVKM. This CDR3 reads CASSSLYREDTEAFF. The CDR3 region has the DNA TGTGCCAGCAGTTCGCTCTACAGGGAGGACACTGAAGCTTTCTTT.

The chain combines TRBV5-1 with TRBJ1-1; the match to TRBD1 covers 8 bases. Trimming removed 4 bases from V and 1 base from J; junction bases left unmatched: 9. Per germline, CDR1 SGHRS and CDR2 YFSETQ. This CDR3 contains 16 residues. The CDR3 DNA reads as TGCGCCAGCAGCGGGCCTGGACAGGGTCGGAACACTGAAGCTTTCTTT. Translation: CASSGPGQGRNTEAFF.

There are many counts of this clonotype. The rearrangement uses TRBV4-2 and TRBJ1-1, with D uncertain. The CDR3 is made up of 14 amino acids. Germline V gene data show CDR1 as LGHNA and CDR2 as YNFKEQ. Trimming stripped 3 bases from V and 5 bases from J, with 13 bases between. Here the CDR3 DNA reads TGTGCCAGCAGCCAGGAAGGAGGATGGACTGAAGCTTTCTTT. Protein product: CASSQEGGWTEAFF.

This clonotype came up a few times. CDR3 loop: CASRTSGVYNEQFF. DNA for the CDR3: TGTGCCAGTAGGACTAGCGGGGTATACAATGAGCAGTTCTTC. The V and J genes are TRBV19 and TRBJ2-1, with 11 nucleotides matching TRBD2. The length of the CDR3 is 14 residues. The junction had 2 bases not matched to a gene; V was cut back by 6 bases and J by 4 bases. The germline gives CDR1 LNHDA, CDR2 SQIVND (reference sequence).

This chain links TRBV27 with TRBJ1-3; the match to TRBD1 covers 8 bases. The CDR3 runs to 17 residues. Germline V gene data show CDR1 as MNHEY and CDR2 as SMNVEV (reference sequence). V shed 2 bases, J shed 0 bases, and the junction held 6 bases outside the gene matches. For the CDR3, the DNA is TGTGCCAGCAGTTTAGGACAGGGTCCCTACTCTGGAAACACCATATATTTT. This sequence encodes CASSLGQGPYSGNTIYF.

This clonotype was detected only a few times. The V gene is TRBV10-3, the J gene TRBJ1-3; D might be TRBD1 (6 bases). This CDR3 comprises 14 residues. Trimming took 8 bases from V and 0 from J, leaving 11 bases between them. Germline lookup yields CDR1 ENHRY and CDR2 SYGVKD. In DNA, the CDR3 is TGTGCCATCTCTCCGGACAGCTCTGGAAACACCATATATTTT. This sequence encodes CAISPDSSGNTIYF.

This clonotype was detected only a few times. The chain joins TRBV30 to TRBJ1-1; weak D call: TRBD1 (5 bases). The CDR3 is 15 residues long. Trimming cost V 2 bases and J 0 bases, with 13 bases left between them. Germline values: CDR1 GTSNPN, CDR2 SVGIG (reference sequence). The CDR3 nucleotides read TGTGCCTGGAGTTTAACGGGGGGGATGAACACTGAAGCTTTCTTT. Its translation is CAWSLTGGMNTEAFF.

V gene TRBV15 combines with J gene TRBJ2-1, with 8 bases lining up with TRBD1. CDR1 is LNHNV and CDR2 is YYDKDF in the germline V gene (reference sequence). The CDR3 runs 17 residues. With 1 base clipped from V and 0 bases from J, the junction kept 5 bases outside the gene matches. As DNA, the CDR3 is TGTGCCACCAGCAGAGCCCGGACAGGGAGCTCCTACAATGAGCAGTTCTTC. This translates into CATSRARTGSSYNEQFF.